The source of this T cell receptor (beta chain) is a study of cytomegalovirus exposure and HLA in healthy donors (dated by TCRdb to 2016 to 2017). Regarding the research as a whole: An earlier analysis of roughly 570 of the donors reported about 300 Gb of sequence data and 95 million to 120 million unique TCR beta sequences obtained from around 180 million T cells. Of the roughly 410 genotyped donors, 75% to 85% were placed in the genetic ancestry cluster associated with self-reported Caucasian donors. Alongside the repertoire data, information on donor age, sex, ethnicity and CMV serostatus was compiled. An early release that covered fewer than 750 HLA-typed donors contained about 290 gigabases of sequencing data and tens of millions of unique TCR sequences. Among about 390 genotyped donors of the cohort, an average of roughly 240,000 unique TCR beta nucleotide sequences were sequenced per donor, around 20% of them non-productive. Typing coverage differed by locus: A, B, C, DRB1 and DQB1 were typed in about 620-640 donors, DQA1 in about 550, DPA1 in around 580, and DPB1 in 400 to 480. HLA typing included class I and class II loci at four-digit resolution. All discovery cohort repertoires had been generated using a single sequencing platform. Rather than using new phenotypic data, the later analysis identified candidate immune exposures from TCR beta sequences and from how often those sequences occurred across donors. The study used immunosequencing to profile the T cell repertoires of 666 subjects and linked those repertoires to cytomegalovirus serostatus. A later analysis re-examined previously published TCR beta repertoires from hundreds of donors and added high-resolution HLA genotyping to investigate patterns of TCR occurrence. A few DR-DQ haplotypes were treated as single units for association and clustering because of strong linkage in the cohort. The aim of the study was to test whether cataloging public T cell receptors could identify signatures of past pathogen exposure. In addition to the first cohort of several hundred subjects, a separate validation cohort of approximately 130 different subjects was used. The study combined high-throughput TCR immunosequencing, statistical association of individual TCRs with disease status, and machine learning to predict cytomegalovirus infection status. An earlier analysis of about 620 of the donors applied high-throughput TCR beta sequencing to assess whether each TCR beta V gene segment acted as functional or pseudogenic. A later genetic analysis used genome-wide SNP genotypes for about 60% of the 666 donors, treating that subset as a discovery cohort.

Libraries were built with the immunoSEQ multiplex PCR assay. For the multiplex PCR, a mixture combining 60 forward primers for TCR Vbeta segments and 13 reverse primers for TCR Jbeta segments was used. The CDR3 region of rearranged TCR beta genes was amplified from genomic DNA by a multiplex PCR assay. The Illumina HiSeq System was used to sequence the amplified TCR beta libraries as 87-base-pair reads. The study's processing was this. A later analysis counted approximately 76 million unique TCR beta chains across the roughly 700 repertoires, and some 12 million of these chains were shared by at least two donors. Raw reads were error-corrected and collapsed into unique sequences with a nearest-neighbor algorithm that merged closely related sequences to remove PCR and sequencing errors. To assign V, D and J gene segments, CDR3 sequences were aligned to IMGT reference sequences. For a sequence to be retained, a match of at least six nucleotides was required to both a V gene segment and a J gene segment. A rearrangement counted as productive if the CDR3 had no stop codons and remained in frame with V and J, and every other rearrangement counted as non-productive. CDR3 was defined according to IMGT convention as the region running from the second conserved V-encoded cysteine to the conserved J-encoded phenylalanine. The earlier analysis of about 590 of the donors excluded sequences that lacked an unambiguous match to a single V gene segment. In an earlier analysis of several hundred of the donors, V segments were called functional above 56.7% productive rearrangements and were called segregating when the between-donor standard deviation exceeded 5%. To diagnose cytomegalovirus status from the catalog of TCR beta chain sequences, a statistical classification framework was built. V and J gene assignment, in a later analysis, came from comparing TCR nucleotide sequences with IMGT/GENE-DB human TR gene sequences. Using the TCRdist pipeline, a later analysis assigned CDR3 sequences along with most-parsimonious VDJ recombination scenarios. In a later analysis, each TCR beta chain was defined by its CDR3 amino acid sequence together with its V-gene family, and reads lacking a unique V-gene family were excluded. A later analysis removed over 500 highly shared, low-generation-probability nucleotide sequences to deal with suspected cross-contamination and a sequencing artifact. In a later analysis, a clonal expansion index for each public chain was calculated from normalized within-repertoire ranks of inferred template counts. In a later analysis, generation probabilities were computed using a VDJ recombination model fitted to out-of-frame rearrangements, and the results were checked against IGoR. A later analysis scored TCR-TCR, TCR-HLA and TCR-CMV co-occurrence with hypergeometric tests, applying a repertoire-size bias correction to TCR pairs. To estimate false discovery rates, a later analysis permuted the HLA or CMV assignments 20 times. In a later analysis, co-occurring TCRs were grouped with DBSCAN, and TCRdist sequence similarity was added when clustering was performed within HLA-allele-positive subsets. For co-occurrence clustering, repertoires with fewer than 30,000 or more than 120,000 public chains were excluded, along with five repertoires with anomalous nucleotide sharing. Sourced from immuneACCESS, this table was stored by TCRdb with only in-frame sequences that have V and J called. A share of the clones is absent; for the studies checked, an unresolved V gene accounts for under half, and the remainder has no known explanation. V and J calls and clone size are given by that table; D and trimming were obtained from the DNA. The sample table shows around 130,000 clones, and over 70% are seen once. Jointly, the top ten make up around 1.5% of the sample.

Remarks on this clone: Its antigen is currently not known. No quality values exist for individual bases; no much larger clone is one base distant.

The paper as a whole reports these results and caveats: In a later analysis, HLA-associated TCR beta chains showed more clonal expansion and lower generation probabilities than non-associated chains that were equally common. Strong co-occurrence of HLA alleles, especially DR and DQ, made assigning TCR associations to individual alleles difficult. A later analysis found that most CMV-associated TCR beta chains appeared HLA-restricted, with HLA associations seemingly driven largely by CMV exposure. Because HLA typing was unavailable for some donors at each locus, only the typed subset was used in association tests. In a later analysis, TCR association rates were found to vary across HLA loci, with the most associated TCRs seen for DRB1 alleles and the fewest for HLA-C alleles. Most TCR sequences were observed very rarely across donors, whereas some public TCRs were present in many individuals. Some IMGT-functional V segments, including TRBV6-2 and TRBV6-3, could not be told apart with the 87-base-pair reads, so those segments were excluded. Linkage disequilibrium might explain the correlated functional status among segregating V segments, but an unknown experimental factor could not be ruled out. For the cohort, immune exposure information was limited to CMV serostatus. V-gene and J-gene trimming of TCR beta chains was associated with a missense DCLRE1C variant in a later genetic analysis, and the association was replicated in an independent cohort. In an earlier analysis of 500 to 650 of the donors, most TCR beta V segments appeared in productive rearrangements about 87% or about 30% of the time, broadly matching IMGT annotations. Roughly uniform sequencing depth across donors was assumed in presence/absence analyses, although this assumption may not hold. In both the original and validation cohorts, the classifier was reported to diagnose cytomegalovirus status with high specificity and sensitivity. A further reported finding was that TCR beta sequences accurately predicted the HLA-A and HLA-B alleles for most subjects in the first cohort. A few of the identified cytomegalovirus-associated TCR beta chains were confirmed in vitro to be specific for cytomegalovirus antigens. A group of highly shared sequence variants was considered likely to be a technical artifact of the sequencing pipeline. In this cohort, only TCR beta chains were sequenced, and detectable features were limited by the absence of alpha or paired-chain data. Specific HLA alleles were associated with about 17,000 TCR beta sequences at a false discovery rate of 0.05 in a later analysis. According to a later analysis, parvovirus B19, influenza, CMV and Epstein-Barr virus appeared linked to several top co-occurrence clusters. Compared with the 666-donor mean, donors in an Asian-associated ancestry cluster had fewer N-insertions in productive TCRs, according to a later genetic analysis. In the study, 164 TCR beta chains were listed as associated with cytomegalovirus. Because counts were too low, 15 or so rarely observed V segments, including chromosome 9 orphons, were excluded from the earlier analysis of 587 of the donors. The authors suggested that the approach could potentially be generalized to other disease states and immunological phenotypes.

The cohort consisted of some 670 healthy bone marrow donors. Cohort members were all nominally healthy when sampled, although unrecorded immune exposures were likely present. The donor tested CMV seronegative and was one of the 352 seronegative cohort members. A peripheral blood sample was provided by each donor, and peripheral blood mononuclear cells were used for TCR beta sequencing. The Qiagen DNeasy Blood Extraction Kit was used to extract genomic DNA from the blood cell samples. V is pared back by 6 bases and J by 0 bases, with 12 bases lying between the germline termini. Reading the germline V gene gives CDR1 MNHNS and CDR2 SASEGT. The CDR3, from cysteine to phenylalanine, totals 14 residues. The sequence is cut down to CDR3 DNA, 42 bases in frame from base 1.

The TCR originated in a woman aged 18-29 years in good health and CMV-seronegative. The chain joins TRBV6-1 to TRBJ2-7; the D gene is possibly TRBD1, with 6 bases matching. Input material: PBMCs. At the DNA level, the sequence is TGTGCCAGCAGAGGCCGGGACACCTCCTACGAGCAGTACTTC. This codes for CASRGRDTSYEQYF.